Reported below is one T cell receptor (beta chain). The target antigen is unknown. This record comes from a study of T-cell memory formation after mild COVID-19. Looking at the study overall: Each donor largely had its own TCR clusters.

General study points: A second wave of clones peaked on day 37, and their SARS-CoV-2 specificity went unconfirmed. Whereas later expanders leaned CD4+, clones contracting day 15 to 85 showed a balanced CD4/CD8 makeup.

Germline values: CDR1 SGHTA, CDR2 FQGNSA. CDR3 size: 12 residues. Trimming cost V 5 bases and J 7 bases, with 10 bases left between them. Libraries for TCRalpha and TCRbeta carried sample barcodes and unique molecular identifiers via 5'RACE. TCRdb re-called the 5' RACE reads with MiXCR, one entry per CDR3 protein. This repertoire shows about 270,000 distinct CDR3 sequences, under 20% found once; its top ten account for approximately 23%. This clonotype was sampled from a man aged 18 to 29 who had mild COVID-19 (a few samples of this study predate the infection). Cell type and time point are not known. The V and J genes are TRBV7-2 and TRBJ2-3; D is ambiguous. The material sequenced was PBMCs or a T cell subset sorted from them (not recorded which). Here the CDR3 reads CASSLVAHTQYF. DNA of the CDR3: TGTGCCAGCAGCCTTGTTGCGCATACGCAGTATTTT.